The clone carrying this T cell receptor (beta chain) was seen just once. The data were taken from a study of shared clonotypes between healthy human individuals. Libraries were prepared by immunoSEQ multiplex PCR; TCRdb keeps only in-frame clonotypes and omits some of them. This sample has a few hundred thousand clones, with 70% to 80% found just once. This CDR3 is 14 amino acids long. Trimming left V 10 bases short and J 0 bases short, with 12 bases between. Germline V gene lookup returns CDR1 LNHDA and CDR2 SQIVND (reference sequence). The receptor was derived from a woman aged 40 to 55 in good health. Some clones in this sample may be carry-over from other donors' samples. The sequenced sample was PBMCs. The V call is TRBV19, the J call TRBJ1-4; D is unresolved. The CDR3 DNA follows: TGTGCCACTAAGATAATCTCAACTAATGAAAAACTGTTTTTT. Encoded protein: CATKIISTNEKLFF.